One and the same sample provided the 6 T cell receptor beta chains below, sequenced in a study of control samples from healthy donors and cancer patients. Generated by immunoSEQ multiplex PCR, the TCRdb table keeps only in-frame clones and is missing some. The table records under 70,000 clones, about 96% of them present only once. Sequencing used blood. These receptors all stem from a woman younger than 35 in good health.

The chain carries TRBV7-6 and TRBJ2-7; 10 bases agree with TRBD1. Germline CDR1 SGHVS, CDR2 FNYEAQ. Losses at the gene ends were 3 bases for V and 5 bases for J; bases not matched to a gene: 10. The CDR3 extends over 16 amino acids. CDR3 residues: CASSLNTGTGVDEQYF. The DNA of the CDR3 is TGTGCCAGCAGCTTGAACACCGGGACAGGGGTGGACGAGCAGTACTTC. The variable domain in full, with the rest retrieved from reference TRBV7-6 and TRBJ2-7, is GAGVSQSPRYKVTKRGQDVALRCDPISGHVSLYWYRQALGQGPEFLTYFNYEAQQDKSGLPNDRFSAERPEGSISTLTIQRTEQRDSAMYRCASSLNTGTGVDEQYFGPGTRLTVT.

The chain joins TRBV18 to TRBJ1-2; unclear D gene. This CDR3 region has 13 residues. Trimming removed 6 bases from V and 7 bases from J, with 15 bases in between. Germline CDR1 and CDR2: KGHSH and LQKENI. CDR3 bases: TGTGCCAGCTCCCTAAACGGGGTTTTTGGCTACACCTTC. Its protein is CASSLNGVFGYTF.

The V call is TRBV25-1, the J call TRBJ2-1, with no clear D. V was shortened by 2 bases and J by 8 bases, with 10 bases between the two germline ends. In germline, CDR1 is MGHDK, CDR2 SYGVNS. This CDR3 has 13 residues. The CDR3 spells CASSENKVYEQFF. The DNA of the CDR3 is TGTGCCAGCAGTGAAAACAAGGTCTATGAGCAGTTCTTC.

The chain joins TRBV7-8 to TRBJ1-1; D is perhaps TRBD1 (5 bases). The V end lost 3 bases, the J end lost 0 bases, and 14 bases lay between the germline ends. Germline lookup yields CDR1 SGHVS and CDR2 FQNEAQ. The CDR3 contains 16 residues. The DNA for the CDR3 is TGTGCCAGCAGCTTGGGCAGGGAGACCATGAACACTGAAGCTTTCTTT. Its translation: CASSLGRETMNTEAFF.

The V call is TRBV6-5, the J call TRBJ1-1; D not certain. V gave up 4 bases and J gave up 6 bases, with 15 bases separating them. The CDR3 totals 14 residues. Germline lookup yields CDR1 MNHEY and CDR2 SVGAGI. The CDR3 nucleotides are TGTGCCAGCAGTTCCGCAACGTTTAAGTCTGAAGCTTTCTTT. Encoded protein: CASSSATFKSEAFF.

V gene TRBV18 combines with J gene TRBJ2-1; TRBD1 matches at 9 bases. The CDR3 length is 13 residues. With V trimmed by 4 bases and J by 15 bases, 10 bases remained unmatched. The germline V gene has CDR1 KGHSH and CDR2 LQKENI. Here the CDR3 DNA reads TGTGCCAGCTCACGGGGGCCGGGGACAGGGTTGTTCTTC. It encodes CASSRGPGTGLFF.